The TCR beta chain described here comes from a study of neurological immune-mediated disorders. The CDR3 length is 13 residues. Germline lookup yields CDR1 LNHDA and CDR2 SQIVND (reference sequence). The V gene lost 4 bases and the J gene lost 5 bases, with 11 bases spanning the gap. A single run covered 15-18 subjects with over 160 million TCR-beta sequences. TCRdb passed the 5' RACE reads through MiXCR, listing each CDR3 protein once. The sample lists approximately 52,000 distinct CDR3 sequences, around 3.1% occurring once. By sample share, this clonotype is large. Its antigen is undetermined. Whole-study results and caveats: The repertoires of 18 of 34 multiple sclerosis patients fell into one related-CDR3 cluster (a possible signature) under phylogenetic grouping. The multiple sclerosis repertoire cluster showed no association with any clinical or MRI feature. The authors stated that larger cohorts are needed. Across subjects, no CDR3 amino acid sequence appeared in expanded clones of more than one subject, a finding that suggested private repertoires in all groups.

This chain connects TRBV19 to TRBJ2-5, with TRBD2 as a possible D gene (5 bases). The material sequenced was PBMCs. This TCR was recovered from a middle-aged man with multiple sclerosis. The CDR3 bases are TGTGCCAGTAGTACTAAGGACTGGGAGACCCAGTACTTC. It is translated as CASSTKDWETQYF.